The sequence of this T cell receptor (beta chain) was determined in a study of CD8 T cells in Susac syndrome. An amount of RNA that ranged from about 0.45 to 1 ug was reverse transcribed with random hexamers. TCRdb reprocessed the immunoSEQ multiplex PCR reads with MiXCR, giving one entry per CDR3 protein. This table has 300,000 or so distinct CDR3 sequences, around 92% appearing once. Source material: CD4+ T cells from PBMCs. The TCR originated in a human donor with multiple sclerosis.

The CDR3 is CAWGQGTDTQYF. For the CDR3, the DNA is TGTGCCTGGGGACAGGGGACAGATACGCAGTATTTT. The V call is TRBV30, the J call TRBJ2-3; the match to TRBD1 covers 9 bases. Germline CDR1 GTSNPN, CDR2 SVGIG (reference sequence). The CDR3 covers 12 residues. J lost 3 bases, V lost 5 bases, and 0 bases had no gene match.